Below are 25 T cell receptor beta chains sequenced from a single sample in a study of blood T cell repertoires in COVID-19. Using immunoSEQ multiplex PCR, the repertoire was profiled, and TCRdb retains in-frame clones only, with some absent. Here the sample spans some 200,000 clones, roughly 85% being singletons. Sequences were obtained from peripheral blood. All receptors derive from a woman between 65 and 79 years old with COVID-19, enrolled during active disease.

The genes are TRBV6-5 and TRBJ2-7; D gene unclear. This CDR3 is 14 amino acids long. The V gene's germline CDR1 is MNHEY and CDR2 SVGAGI. Trimming shortened V by 4 bases and J by 0 bases, and 10 bases separated the two germline ends. The CDR3 nucleotides read TGTGCCAGCAGTTGGTCAGCGAGCTCCTACGAGCAGTACTTC. This gives the protein CASSWSASSYEQYF.

This rearrangement joins TRBV30 to TRBJ1-6; D ambiguous. V lost 0 bases and J 9 bases, leaving 12 bases between the germline ends. This CDR3 comprises 14 residues. CDR1 GTSNPN and CDR2 SVGIG come from the germline V gene (reference sequence). CDR3 sequence (DNA): TGTGCCTGGAGTGTCGCCGGGAGAGGTTCACCCCTCCACTTT. Translating gives CAWSVAGRGSPLHF.

This clone was seen only a few times. CDR3 sequence reads: CASSKDRVVTGELFF. CDR3 nucleotide sequence: TGTGCCAGTAGTAAGGACAGGGTGGTCACCGGGGAGCTGTTTTTT. The rearrangement links TRBV19 to TRBJ2-2, with 8 bases fitting TRBD1. Per the germline V gene, CDR1 is LNHDA and CDR2 is SQIVND (reference sequence). The CDR3 consists of 15 residues. J gave up 4 bases and V 4 bases, and 5 bases lay outside the gene matches.

The J gene is TRBJ2-7, the V gene TRBV4-3; TRBD2 agrees at 10 bases. Germline values: CDR1 LGHNA, CDR2 YSLEER. This CDR3 spans 19 amino acids. Trimming cost V 1 base and J 6 bases; bases outside gene matches: 18. The DNA for the CDR3 is TGCGCCAGCAGCCAAGTCCTGATGGCTAGCGGGAGAGGCGGGGGCGAGCAGTACTTC. Its protein is CASSQVLMASGRGGGEQYF.

The chain is built from TRBV11-2 and TRBJ2-2; 7 bases agree with TRBD2. Germline V gives CDR1 SGHAT, CDR2 FQNNGV. The CDR3 covers 17 residues. V shed 1 base, J shed 3 bases, and the junction held 8 bases outside the gene matches. DNA for the CDR3: TGTGCCAGCAGCTTAGGAGGTGCTAGCGGATACACCGGGGAGCTGTTTTTT. This gives the protein CASSLGGASGYTGELFF.

The CDR3 region has the DNA TGTGCCAGCAGCGGCGGGAGGAACACCGGGGAGCTGTTTTTT. Protein product: CASSGGRNTGELFF. This chain joins TRBV2 and TRBJ2-2; 7 bases match TRBD2. Germline lookup yields CDR1 SNHLY and CDR2 FYNNEI. The CDR3 consists of 14 residues. V lost 6 bases, J lost 1 base, and 2 bases stayed unmatched.

The chain employs TRBV5-1 and TRBJ2-7; D is possibly TRBD1 (5 bases). This CDR3 spans 14 amino acids. Germline V gene data show CDR1 as SGHRS and CDR2 as YFSETQ. Trimming cost V 2 bases and J 5 bases, with 14 bases left between them. CDR3 amino acids: CASSLTAGRDEQYF. The CDR3 nucleotides are TGCGCCAGCAGCTTAACGGCAGGCAGGGACGAGCAGTACTTC.

About this clone: Other DNA sequences of this sample code for an identical CDR3. V is TRBV5-6 and J is TRBJ1-2; D is unresolved. Germline V gene lookup returns CDR1 SGHDT and CDR2 YYEEEE. The V end was cut by 0 bases, the J end by 2 bases, with 5 bases between. The CDR3 is made up of 13 amino acids. CDR3 region: CASSLGGNYGYTF. The CDR3 DNA is TGTGCCAGCAGCTTGGGCGGGAACTATGGCTACACCTTC.

J is TRBJ1-2 and V is TRBV19; no firm D call. The CDR3 has 14 amino acids. Germline loops: CDR1 LNHDA, CDR2 SQIVND (reference sequence). Trimming pared 1 base from V and 4 bases from J, leaving 10 bases between. The CDR3 here is CASSIADTLYGYTF. The CDR3 DNA sequence: TGTGCCAGTAGTATAGCAGACACACTCTATGGCTACACCTTC.

The chain has TRBV7-9 and TRBJ2-1; TRBD1 matches at 9 bases. Germline-derived CDR1 and CDR2 are SEHNR and FQNEAQ (reference sequence). Unmatched junction bases numbered 5, after V lost 0 bases and J lost 5 bases. The length of the CDR3 is 16 residues. CDR3 nucleotide sequence: TGTGCCAGCAGCTTAGCGTGGGGACAGGGACACAATGAGCAGTTCTTC. As protein: CASSLAWGQGHNEQFF.

The chain combines TRBV5-6 with TRBJ1-2; 9 positions match TRBD1. Trimming took 2 bases from V and 6 from J; bases not matched to a gene: 14. CDR3 length equals 17 residues. Germline V lookup: CDR1 SGHDT, CDR2 YYEEEE. This CDR3 is CASSLLGQGTTLDGYTF. The CDR3 DNA sequence: TGTGCCAGCAGCTTACTGGGACAGGGAACAACTCTCGATGGCTACACCTTC.

Notes on this clone: The junction does not match germline at one end; this may be a read error. V and J are TRBV7-2 and TRBJ2-7; D unresolved. The CDR3 totals 14 residues. The germline gives CDR1 SGHTA, CDR2 FQGNSA. DNA of the CDR3: TGTGCCAGCAGCTCTGTCAGAGGATCCTCCGAGCAGTACTTC. It translates to CASSSVRGSSEQYF.

J is TRBJ1-2 and V is TRBV6-5; 8 bases match TRBD1. CDR3 length: 13 amino acids. Per the germline V gene, CDR1 is MNHEY and CDR2 is SVGAGI. J gave up 5 bases and V 7 bases, and 6 bases lay outside the gene matches. The DNA for the CDR3 is TGTGCCAGCACCATGGACAGGGCGTATGGCTACACCTTC. It encodes CASTMDRAYGYTF.

The gene calls are TRBV7-2 and TRBJ2-3; D might be TRBD2 (6 bases). Trimming cost V 1 base and J 2 bases, with 19 bases left between them. Germline V CDR1 and CDR2: SGHTA, FQGNSA. This CDR3 comprises 18 residues. This chain's CDR3 is CASSLVAARAKSTDTQYF. The CDR3 coding sequence is TGTGCCAGCAGCTTAGTAGCGGCTAGGGCTAAATCCACAGATACGCAGTATTTT.

J is TRBJ1-2 and V is TRBV7-2; D possibly corresponds to TRBD1 (6 bases). Trimming pared 1 base from V and 4 bases from J, leaving 10 bases between. CDR3 length: 14 residues. The germline V gene encodes CDR1 SGHTA and CDR2 FQGNSA. The CDR3 region is CASSLDRTAYGYTF. In nucleotides, the CDR3 is TGTGCCAGCAGCTTAGACAGGACAGCCTATGGCTACACCTTC.

V gene TRBV5-6 combines with J gene TRBJ2-2; 11 bases match TRBD1. Germline V gives CDR1 SGHDT, CDR2 YYEEEE. This CDR3 comprises 16 residues. J gave up 5 bases and V 4 bases, and 7 bases lay outside the gene matches. The CDR3 DNA sequence: TGTGCCAGCAGCACACTGGACAGGGGGCCTACCGGGGAGCTGTTTTTT. Translating gives CASSTLDRGPTGELFF.

This sequence joins TRBV5-1 and TRBJ2-7, with 10 bases identical to TRBD2. V trimming: 5 bases; J trimming: 3 bases; junction bases outside the gene matches: 2. Germline CDR1 SGHRS, CDR2 YFSETQ. The CDR3 loop spans 13 amino acids. The CDR3 region is CASRTSGFYEQYF. CDR3 DNA: TGCGCCAGCAGGACTAGCGGGTTCTACGAGCAGTACTTC.

CDR3 amino acids: CASSSEQGARGYTF. For the CDR3, the DNA is TGTGCCAGCAGCTCAGAACAGGGGGCCCGTGGCTACACCTTC. This chain uses TRBV7-2 with TRBJ1-2; 9 positions agree with TRBD1. CDR1 is SGHTA, CDR2 FQGNSA, per germline. V trimming: 4 bases; J trimming: 7 bases; junction bases outside the gene matches: 7. This CDR3 is built from 14 residues.

The CDR3 bases are TGTGCCAGCAGTTCCCGGCAGGGAAGCAATCAGCCCCAGCATTTT. Residues: CASSSRQGSNQPQHF. The V and J genes are TRBV6-5 and TRBJ1-5; the D gene is possibly TRBD1 (5 bases). The CDR3 runs to 15 residues. Trimming removed 4 bases at V and 1 base at J, with 11 bases between. Germline-derived CDR1 and CDR2 are MNHEY and SVGAGI.

The chain recombines TRBV18 with TRBJ2-5, with D perhaps TRBD1 (6 bases). Germline CDR1 KGHSH, CDR2 LQKENI. This CDR3 contains 14 residues. The V gene lost 1 base and the J gene lost 3 bases, with 9 bases spanning the gap. The CDR3 DNA is TGTGCCAGCTCACCACTGGGGGCCAAAGAGACCCAGTACTTC. The encoded protein is CASSPLGAKETQYF.

Only one count was recorded for this clone. This chain links TRBV29-1 with TRBJ2-5; D might be TRBD1 (6 bases). The germline V gene encodes CDR1 SQVTM and CDR2 ANQGSEA. V was pared by 2 bases and J by 5 bases, with 6 bases between. CDR3 length equals 11 residues. This CDR3 is CSVEQGETQYF. The CDR3 DNA reads as TGCAGCGTTGAACAGGGGGAGACCCAGTACTTC.

The gene calls are TRBV19 and TRBJ2-1; D might be TRBD2 (5 bases). The germline V gene has CDR1 LNHDA and CDR2 SQIVND (reference sequence). V shed 6 bases and J shed 1 base, with 19 bases lying between them. This CDR3 comprises 17 residues. The CDR3 DNA follows: TGTGCCAGTAGCGAATCGGGGTGGGTCTATTCCTACAATGAGCAGTTCTTC. Protein: CASSESGWVYSYNEQFF.

The table lists this clone with a few counts. V usage is TRBV19 and J usage is TRBJ1-2; D call uncertain. V lost 6 bases and J lost 4, with 15 bases in between. Germline values: CDR1 LNHDA, CDR2 SQIVND (reference sequence). CDR3 length: 14 amino acids. The CDR3 loop reads CASRVATNSYGYTF. CDR3 nucleotide sequence: TGTGCCAGTAGGGTCGCTACAAACAGCTATGGCTACACCTTC.

DNA for the CDR3: TGTGCCATCAGCCCGGGGGTTTCGGGACAGCCCCAGCATTTT. It is translated as CAISPGVSGQPQHF. The J gene is TRBJ1-5, the V gene TRBV10-3, with D maybe TRBD1 (5 bases). CDR1 and CDR2 (germline): ENHRY, SYGVKD. This CDR3 has 14 residues. V was cut by 6 bases and J by 7 bases, with 16 bases left in between.

The V and J genes are TRBV6-5 and TRBJ1-1, with 9 bases identical to TRBD1. Losses at the gene ends were 5 bases for V and 5 bases for J; bases not matched to a gene: 9. This CDR3 region has 15 residues. From germline, CDR1 is MNHEY and CDR2 SVGAGI. This CDR3 is CASSPKGTGRTEAFF. The CDR3 DNA is TGTGCCAGCAGTCCCAAGGGGACAGGGAGGACTGAAGCTTTCTTT.